The 5 T cell receptor beta chains listed next were all sequenced from one sample in a study of cytomegalovirus exposure and HLA in healthy donors. Produced via immunoSEQ multiplex PCR; TCRdb's table is partial and in-frame only. The sample yields more than 120,000 clones, approximately 86% seen once. The sample was PBMCs. The receptors here all came from a man between 18 and 29 years old in good health and CMV-seropositive.

The V gene is TRBV7-3, the J gene TRBJ2-1; 10 bases agree with TRBD2. The ends lost 1 base at V and 5 bases at J; junction bases unmatched: 11. Germline CDR1 is SGHTA and CDR2 is FQGTGA. CDR3 length equals 18 residues. The CDR3 is CASSLRGRSGRANNEQFF. Written as DNA, the CDR3 is TGTGCCAGCAGCTTAAGGGGTCGGAGCGGGAGGGCTAACAATGAGCAGTTCTTC. The full variable domain, rest sourced from reference TRBV7-3 and TRBJ2-1, is GAGVSQTPSNKVTEKGKYVELRCDPISGHTALYWYRQSLGQGPEFLIYFQGTGAADDSGLPNDRFFAVRPEGSVSTLKIQRTERGDSAVYLCASSLRGRSGRANNEQFFGPGTRLTVL.

The chain links TRBV7-9 to TRBJ1-2; maybe TRBD1 (6 bases). Germline V gives CDR1 SEHNR, CDR2 FQNEAQ (reference sequence). This CDR3 is built from 14 residues. The germline V and J ends were trimmed by 2 bases and 4 bases, with 11 bases remaining between them. This CDR3 is CASSLQGQVYGYTF. The CDR3, as DNA: TGTGCCAGCAGCTTACAGGGGCAGGTCTATGGCTACACCTTC.

J is TRBJ2-3 and V is TRBV6-5; 12 bases fit TRBD2. The CDR3 consists of 15 residues. CDR1 is MNHEY and CDR2 is SVGAGI in the germline V gene. V lost 6 bases and J lost 4; bases outside the gene matches: 5. For the CDR3, the DNA is TGTGCCAGCAGCCAGACTAGCGGGAGTGCAGATACGCAGTATTTT. It encodes CASSQTSGSADTQYF.

The V and J genes are TRBV19 and TRBJ1-2; D remains ambiguous. The V gene's germline CDR1 is LNHDA and CDR2 SQIVND (reference sequence). This CDR3 is 12 amino acids long. Trimming removed 7 bases from V and 8 bases from J, with 14 bases in between. The CDR3 reads CASTGRGGGYTF. CDR3 in DNA: TGTGCCAGTACAGGTCGGGGTGGAGGCTACACCTTC.

The sample holds one count of this clone. The chain links TRBV10-2 to TRBJ2-7; no reliable D call. Trimming cost V 4 bases and J 0 bases, with 10 bases left between them. In germline, CDR1 is WSHSY, CDR2 SAAADI. The CDR3 is 14 amino acids. CDR3 amino acids: CASSVSLISYEQYF. The CDR3 DNA sequence: TGCGCCAGCAGTGTATCTCTAATCTCCTACGAGCAGTACTTC.